This paragraph covers one TCR beta chain sequence. Here immunoSEQ multiplex PCR was the method, and the copy in TCRdb shows in-frame clones only, minus some. The sample has about 66,000 clones; around 86% are singletons. This record comes from a study of radiotherapy plus CTLA-4 blockade in lung cancer. V was clipped by 1 base and J by 2 bases; unmatched bases: 6. This CDR3 region has 16 residues. Germline values: CDR1 SGHAT, CDR2 FQNNGV. V gene TRBV11-2 combines with J gene TRBJ2-3; 7 nucleotides line up with TRBD2. The receptor's source is a human donor with non-small cell lung cancer who had a partial response to radiotherapy plus ipilimumab. This sample comprised peripheral blood, obtained from a patient treated with radiotherapy plus ipilimumab. The CDR3 is CASSLGGAGTTDTQYF. The CDR3 nucleotides are TGTGCCAGCAGCTTAGGCGGAGCGGGGACCACAGATACGCAGTATTTT.